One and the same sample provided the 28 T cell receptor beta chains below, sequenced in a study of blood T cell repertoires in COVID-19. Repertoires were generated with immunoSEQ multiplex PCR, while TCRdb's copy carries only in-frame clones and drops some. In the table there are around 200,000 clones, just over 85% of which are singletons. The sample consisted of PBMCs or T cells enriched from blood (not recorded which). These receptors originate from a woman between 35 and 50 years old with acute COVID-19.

CDR3 sequence (DNA): TGTGCCAGCAGCTCTGTCGTGTGGGACAGGGCTAACACTGAAGCTTTCTTT. Its translation is CASSSVVWDRANTEAFF. The chain links TRBV5-5 to TRBJ1-1; 9 bases match TRBD1. Germline values: CDR1 SGHKS, CDR2 YYEKEE (reference sequence). V lost 3 bases and J lost 2; bases outside the gene matches: 11. This CDR3 is built from 17 residues.

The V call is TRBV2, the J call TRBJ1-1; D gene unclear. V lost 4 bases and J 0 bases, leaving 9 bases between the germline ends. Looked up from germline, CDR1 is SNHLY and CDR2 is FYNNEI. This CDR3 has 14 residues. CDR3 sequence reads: CASSVNMLNTEAFF. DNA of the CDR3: TGTGCCAGCAGTGTTAACATGTTGAACACTGAAGCTTTCTTT.

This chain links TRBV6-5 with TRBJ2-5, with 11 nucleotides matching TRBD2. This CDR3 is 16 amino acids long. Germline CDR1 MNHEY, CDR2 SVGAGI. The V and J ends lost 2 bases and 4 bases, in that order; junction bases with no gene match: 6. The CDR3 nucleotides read TGTGCCAGCAGTTACATGGGGCTAGCGGGGGGAGAGACCCAGTACTTC. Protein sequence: CASSYMGLAGGETQYF.

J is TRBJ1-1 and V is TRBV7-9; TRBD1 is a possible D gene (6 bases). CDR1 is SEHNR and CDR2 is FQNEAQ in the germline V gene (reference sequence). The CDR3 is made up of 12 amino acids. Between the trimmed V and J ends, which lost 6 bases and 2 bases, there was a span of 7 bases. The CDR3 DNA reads TGTGCCAGCAGTGGGGGCAACACTGAAGCTTTCTTT. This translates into CASSGGNTEAFF.

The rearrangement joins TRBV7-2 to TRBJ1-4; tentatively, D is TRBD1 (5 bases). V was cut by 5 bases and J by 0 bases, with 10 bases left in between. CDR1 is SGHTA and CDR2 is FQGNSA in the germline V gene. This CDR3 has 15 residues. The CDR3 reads CASSNDRSTNEKLFF. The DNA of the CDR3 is TGTGCCAGCAGCAATGACAGATCAACTAATGAAAAACTGTTTTTT.

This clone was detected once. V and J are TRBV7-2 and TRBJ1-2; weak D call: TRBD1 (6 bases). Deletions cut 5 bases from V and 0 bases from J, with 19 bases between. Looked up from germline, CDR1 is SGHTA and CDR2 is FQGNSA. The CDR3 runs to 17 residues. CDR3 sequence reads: CASSPNRVSGANYGYTF. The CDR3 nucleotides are TGTGCCAGCAGCCCGAACAGGGTTTCTGGAGCTAACTATGGCTACACCTTC. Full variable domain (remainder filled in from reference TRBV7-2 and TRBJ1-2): GAGVSQSPSNKVTEKGKDVELRCDPISGHTALYWYRQSLGQGLEFLIYFQGNSAPDKSGLPSDRFSAERTGGSVSTLTIQRTQQEDSAVYLCASSPNRVSGANYGYTFGSGTRLTVV.

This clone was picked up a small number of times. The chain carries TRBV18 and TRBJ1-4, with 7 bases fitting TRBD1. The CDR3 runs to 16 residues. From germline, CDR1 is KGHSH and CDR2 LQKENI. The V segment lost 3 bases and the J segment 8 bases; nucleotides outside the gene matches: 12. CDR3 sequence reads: CASSPQKPGQTEKLFF. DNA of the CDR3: TGTGCCAGCTCACCTCAAAAACCGGGACAGACAGAAAAACTGTTTTTT.

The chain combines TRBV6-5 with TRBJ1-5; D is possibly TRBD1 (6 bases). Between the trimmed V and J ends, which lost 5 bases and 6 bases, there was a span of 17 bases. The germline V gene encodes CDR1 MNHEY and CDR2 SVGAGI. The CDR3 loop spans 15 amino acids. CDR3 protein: CASSQDSGGSQPQHF. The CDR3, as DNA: TGTGCCAGCAGTCAGGACAGCGGGGGAAGTCAGCCCCAGCATTTT.

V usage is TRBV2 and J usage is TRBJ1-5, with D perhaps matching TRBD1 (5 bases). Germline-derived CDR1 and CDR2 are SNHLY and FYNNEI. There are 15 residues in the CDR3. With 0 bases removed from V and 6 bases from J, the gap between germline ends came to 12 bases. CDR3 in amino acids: CASSEARGEVQPQHF. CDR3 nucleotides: TGTGCCAGCAGTGAAGCGCGGGGGGAGGTTCAGCCCCAGCATTTT.

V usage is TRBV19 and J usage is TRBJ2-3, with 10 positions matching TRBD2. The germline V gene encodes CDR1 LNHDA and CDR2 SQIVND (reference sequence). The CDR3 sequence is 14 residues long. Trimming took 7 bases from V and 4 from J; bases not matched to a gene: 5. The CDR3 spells CASKSSGGSDTQYF. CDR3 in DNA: TGTGCCAGTAAGTCTAGCGGGGGTTCAGATACGCAGTATTTT.

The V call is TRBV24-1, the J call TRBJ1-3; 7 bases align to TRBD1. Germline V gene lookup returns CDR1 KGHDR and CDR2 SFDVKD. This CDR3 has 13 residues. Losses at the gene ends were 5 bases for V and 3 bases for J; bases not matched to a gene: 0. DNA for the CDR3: TGTGCCACCAGTGGGGACAGTGGAAACACCATATATTTT. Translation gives CATSGDSGNTIYF.

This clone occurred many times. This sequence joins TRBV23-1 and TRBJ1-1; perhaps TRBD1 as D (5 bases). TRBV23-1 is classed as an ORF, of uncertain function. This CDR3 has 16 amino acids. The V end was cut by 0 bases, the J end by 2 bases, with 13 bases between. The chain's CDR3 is CASSQSWTRINTEAFF. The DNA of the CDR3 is TGCGCCAGCAGTCAATCGTGGACACGAATCAACACTGAAGCTTTCTTT.

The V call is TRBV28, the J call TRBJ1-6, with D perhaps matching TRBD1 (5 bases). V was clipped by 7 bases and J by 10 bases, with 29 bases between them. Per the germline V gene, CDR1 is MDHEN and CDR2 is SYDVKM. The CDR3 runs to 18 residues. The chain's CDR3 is CASNPRALRTGTGSPLHF. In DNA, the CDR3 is TGTGCCAGCAACCCCCGGGCGTTGCGGACTGGGACTGGGTCACCCCTCCACTTT.

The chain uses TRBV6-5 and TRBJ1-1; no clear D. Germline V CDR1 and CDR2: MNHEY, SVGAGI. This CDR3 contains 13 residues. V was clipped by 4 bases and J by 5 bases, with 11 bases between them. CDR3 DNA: TGTGCCAGCAGTTTCTCTTCGAGGACTGAAGCTTTCTTT. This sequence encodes CASSFSSRTEAFF.

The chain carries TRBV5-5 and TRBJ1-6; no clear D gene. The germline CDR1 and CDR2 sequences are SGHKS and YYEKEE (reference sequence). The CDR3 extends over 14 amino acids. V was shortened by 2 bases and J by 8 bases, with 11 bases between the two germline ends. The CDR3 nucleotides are TGTGCCAGCAGCTTCGGGGAGTCTTATTCACCCCTCCACTTT. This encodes CASSFGESYSPLHF. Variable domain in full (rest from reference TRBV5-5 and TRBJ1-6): DAGVTQSPTHLIKTRGQQVTLRCSPISGHKSVSWYQQVLGQGPQFIFQYYEKEERGRGNFPDRFSARQFPNYSSELNVNALLLGDSALYLCASSFGESYSPLHFGNGTRLTVT.

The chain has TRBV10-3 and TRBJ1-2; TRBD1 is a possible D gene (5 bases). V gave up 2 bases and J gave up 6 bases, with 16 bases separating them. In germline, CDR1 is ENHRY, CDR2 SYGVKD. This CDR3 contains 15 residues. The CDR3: CAISERARAEDGYTF. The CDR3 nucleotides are TGTGCCATCAGTGAGAGGGCCAGGGCCGAAGATGGCTACACCTTC.

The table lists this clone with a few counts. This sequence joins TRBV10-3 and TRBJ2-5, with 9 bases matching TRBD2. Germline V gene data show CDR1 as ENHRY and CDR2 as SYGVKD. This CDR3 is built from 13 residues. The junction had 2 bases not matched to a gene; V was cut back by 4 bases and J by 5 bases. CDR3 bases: TGTGCCATCAGTGGGACTAGCGAGGAGACCCAGTACTTC. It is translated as CAISGTSEETQYF.

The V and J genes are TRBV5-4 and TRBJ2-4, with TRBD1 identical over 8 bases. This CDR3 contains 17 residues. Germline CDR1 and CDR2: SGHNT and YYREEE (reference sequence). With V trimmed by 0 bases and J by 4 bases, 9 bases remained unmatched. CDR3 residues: CASSLGGKGTGKNIQYF. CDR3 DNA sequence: TGTGCCAGCAGCTTGGGGGGGAAAGGGACAGGTAAAAACATTCAGTACTTC.

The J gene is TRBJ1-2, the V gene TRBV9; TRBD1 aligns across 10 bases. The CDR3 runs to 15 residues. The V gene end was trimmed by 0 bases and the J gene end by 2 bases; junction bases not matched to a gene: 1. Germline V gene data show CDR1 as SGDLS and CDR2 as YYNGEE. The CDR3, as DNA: TGTGCCAGCAGCGTAGGGGACAGGGGAAACTATGGCTACACCTTC. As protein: CASSVGDRGNYGYTF.

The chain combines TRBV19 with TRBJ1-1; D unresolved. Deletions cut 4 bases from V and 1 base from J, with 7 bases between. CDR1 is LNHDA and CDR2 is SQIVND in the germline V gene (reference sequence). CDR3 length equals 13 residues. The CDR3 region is CASSKRENTEAFF. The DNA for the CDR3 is TGTGCCAGTAGTAAGCGGGAGAACACTGAAGCTTTCTTT.

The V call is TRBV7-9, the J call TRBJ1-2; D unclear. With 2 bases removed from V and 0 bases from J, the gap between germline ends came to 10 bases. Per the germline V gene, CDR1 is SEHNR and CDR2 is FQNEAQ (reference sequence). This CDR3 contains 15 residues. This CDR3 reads CASSLSGISNYGYTF. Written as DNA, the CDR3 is TGTGCCAGCAGCTTAAGCGGGATCTCTAACTATGGCTACACCTTC.

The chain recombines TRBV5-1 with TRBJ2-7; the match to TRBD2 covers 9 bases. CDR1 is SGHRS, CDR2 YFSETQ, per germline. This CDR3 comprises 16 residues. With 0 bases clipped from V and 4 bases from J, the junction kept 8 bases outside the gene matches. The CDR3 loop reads CASSLASGGGGYEQYF. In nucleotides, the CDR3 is TGCGCCAGCAGCTTGGCCTCCGGCGGGGGGGGGTACGAGCAGTACTTC.

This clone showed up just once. The DNA of the CDR3 is TGTGCCAGCAGCTTTCCTCCCAGGGGCGCGGGAGCCGGGGAGCTGTTTTTT. Translating gives CASSFPPRGAGAGELFF. The V call is TRBV5-4, the J call TRBJ2-2, with TRBD2 as a possible D gene (7 bases). Germline V gene sequence: CDR1 SGHNT, CDR2 YYREEE (reference sequence). This CDR3 spans 17 amino acids. The V gene lost 2 bases and the J gene lost 6 bases, with 20 bases spanning the gap.

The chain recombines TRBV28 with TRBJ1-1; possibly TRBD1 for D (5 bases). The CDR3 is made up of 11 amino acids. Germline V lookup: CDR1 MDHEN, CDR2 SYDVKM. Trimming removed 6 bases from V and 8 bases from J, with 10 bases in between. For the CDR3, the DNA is TGTGCCAGCAGCAGGGTCGGGGAAGCTTTCTTT. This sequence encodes CASSRVGEAFF.

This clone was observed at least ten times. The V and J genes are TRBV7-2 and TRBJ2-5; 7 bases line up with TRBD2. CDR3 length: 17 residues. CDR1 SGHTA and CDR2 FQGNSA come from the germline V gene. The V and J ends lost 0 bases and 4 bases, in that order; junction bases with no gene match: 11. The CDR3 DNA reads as TGTGCCAGCAGCTTAGCTGGCCTAGCGGTCCCTGGAGAGACCCAGTACTTC. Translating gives CASSLAGLAVPGETQYF.

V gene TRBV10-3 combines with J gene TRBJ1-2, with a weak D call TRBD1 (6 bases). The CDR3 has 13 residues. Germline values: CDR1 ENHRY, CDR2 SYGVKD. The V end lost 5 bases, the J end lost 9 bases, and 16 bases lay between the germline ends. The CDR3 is CAISHTGSGSYTF. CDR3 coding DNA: TGTGCCATCAGTCATACAGGGTCGGGGAGCTACACCTTC.

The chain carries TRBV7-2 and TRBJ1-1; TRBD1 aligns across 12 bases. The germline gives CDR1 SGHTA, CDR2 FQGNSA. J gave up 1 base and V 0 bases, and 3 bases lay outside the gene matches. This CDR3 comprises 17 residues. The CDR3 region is CASSLAGTGGANTEAFF. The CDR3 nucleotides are TGTGCCAGCAGCTTAGCCGGGACAGGGGGCGCGAACACTGAAGCTTTCTTT.

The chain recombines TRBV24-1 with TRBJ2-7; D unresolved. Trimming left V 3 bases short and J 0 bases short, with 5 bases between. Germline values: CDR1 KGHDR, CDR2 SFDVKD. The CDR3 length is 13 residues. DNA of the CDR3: TGTGCCACCAGTGATGCCGGCTCCTACGAGCAGTACGTC. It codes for CATSDAGSYEQYV.